This paragraph covers one T cell receptor beta chain sequence. This record comes from a study of blood T cell repertoires in COVID-19. For the study at large: The United States, Italy and Spain supplied acute and convalescent COVID-19 samples. PBMCs, B-cell-depleted T cells, or T cells provided the cDNA or gDNA that made up the material.

Original methodology: Reference gene primer amplification in the assay estimated nucleated cell counts. Only in-frame clones appear in the TCRdb table, and some are missing; sequencing was by immunoSEQ multiplex PCR. That table furnishes V, J and clone size, whereas the DNA furnished D and trimming. The table has tens of thousands of clones, about 87% seen once. CDR3 size: 14 residues. The germline V gene has CDR1 MNHEY and CDR2 SMNVEV (reference sequence). V dropped 3 bases and J dropped 4; count of bases not matched to a gene: 3. This TCR was recovered from a middle-aged man with active or convalescent COVID-19. This chain links TRBV27 with TRBJ2-1; 7 bases align to TRBD2. Sample: peripheral blood. The DNA of the CDR3 is TGTGCCAGCAGTTTGGGTAGCGGGTACAATGAGCAGTTCTTC. It encodes CASSLGSGYNEQFF.